The next 26 T cell receptor beta chains were all read from a single sample in a study of blood T cell repertoires in COVID-19. Produced via immunoSEQ multiplex PCR; TCRdb's table is partial and in-frame only. The sample consists of about 220,000 clones, about 83% of them appearing once. Specimen: PBMCs or T cells enriched from blood (not recorded which). The receptors stem from a woman between 35 and 50 years old who had been exposed to COVID-19.

The chain uses TRBV5-4 and TRBJ1-4, with D perhaps matching TRBD1 (6 bases). Germline V gene data show CDR1 as SGHNT and CDR2 as YYREEE (reference sequence). The V end was cut by 2 bases, the J end by 0 bases, with 11 bases between. CDR3 length: 16 residues. The CDR3 DNA sequence: TGTGCCAGCAGCTTTGGGGGCCCTACAACTAATGAAAAACTGTTTTTT. Residues: CASSFGGPTTNEKLFF.

This clone appeared once. The rearrangement joins TRBV19 to TRBJ2-1; no clear D gene. V lost 5 bases, J lost 6 bases, and 11 bases lay in between. The CDR3 covers 13 residues. Germline CDR1 LNHDA, CDR2 SQIVND (reference sequence). The CDR3 reads CASSLLSGNEQFF. The CDR3 coding sequence is TGTGCCAGTAGTCTACTCTCCGGCAATGAGCAGTTCTTC.

V gene TRBV11-3 combines with J gene TRBJ2-2, with D possibly matching TRBD2 (6 bases). This CDR3 comprises 16 residues. From germline, CDR1 is SGHNT and CDR2 YENEEA. The V and J ends lost 1 base and 4 bases respectively, with 13 bases between them. CDR3: CASSLGSGGGTGELFF. The DNA of the CDR3 is TGTGCCAGCAGCTTAGGATCCGGGGGTGGCACCGGGGAGCTGTTTTTT.

This clone was detected only a few times. The chain couples TRBV15 to TRBJ1-2; 9 positions agree with TRBD1. The CDR3 has 14 amino acids. J was trimmed by 6 bases and V by 0 bases; bases with no gene match: 2. CDR1 LNHNV and CDR2 YYDKDF come from the germline V gene (reference sequence). CDR3 residues: CATSRDGTGHGYTF. CDR3 nucleotides: TGTGCCACCAGCAGAGATGGGACAGGGCATGGCTACACCTTC.

This chain links TRBV6-5 with TRBJ2-7, with 10 bases lining up with TRBD1. The junction had 6 bases not matched to a gene; V was cut back by 3 bases and J by 4 bases. From germline, CDR1 is MNHEY and CDR2 SVGAGI. The CDR3 loop spans 15 amino acids. The CDR3 loop reads CASSYSRTGGYEQYF. In DNA, the CDR3 is TGTGCCAGCAGTTATTCCCGGACAGGGGGGTACGAGCAGTACTTC.

This sequence joins TRBV19 and TRBJ1-1; possible D gene TRBD1, 5 bases. V lost 6 bases and J 0 bases, leaving 17 bases between the germline ends. CDR1 and CDR2 (germline): LNHDA, SQIVND (reference sequence). CDR3 size: 16 residues. Here the CDR3 DNA reads TGTGCCAGTAGAGGCCGGACAACCAACATGAACACTGAAGCTTTCTTT. It is translated as CASRGRTTNMNTEAFF.

CDR3 sequence: CASRQGTDTEAFF. The DNA of the CDR3 is TGTGCCAGCAGGCAGGGAACGGACACTGAAGCTTTCTTT. This rearrangement joins TRBV2 to TRBJ1-1; a weak D match, TRBD1 (5 bases). Germline V gene sequence: CDR1 SNHLY, CDR2 FYNNEI. V was cut by 6 bases and J by 3 bases, with 11 bases left in between. CDR3 length: 13 residues.

This clone was counted a single time. The chain uses TRBV9 and TRBJ1-1, with D uncertain. Germline CDR1 is SGDLS and CDR2 is YYNGEE. The V gene lost 4 bases and the J gene lost 3 bases, with 13 bases spanning the gap. This CDR3 contains 14 residues. CDR3 in DNA: TGTGCCAGCAGCCCCCGAGCTCTTGACACTGAAGCTTTCTTT. Residues: CASSPRALDTEAFF.

This chain uses TRBV9 with TRBJ2-3; the match to TRBD2 covers 9 bases. Germline lookup yields CDR1 SGDLS and CDR2 YYNGEE. The CDR3 contains 16 residues. The J segment lost 4 bases and the V segment lost 3 bases, leaving 9 bases of the junction unmatched. CDR3 sequence reads: CASSAIAGGPPDTQYF. For the CDR3, the DNA is TGTGCCAGCAGCGCCATTGCGGGGGGGCCCCCAGATACGCAGTATTTT.

J is TRBJ1-1 and V is TRBV27, with TRBD1 identical over 11 bases. The germline CDR1 and CDR2 sequences are MNHEY and SMNVEV (reference sequence). The CDR3 length is 15 residues. The V segment lost 2 bases and the J segment 5 bases; nucleotides outside the gene matches: 4. The CDR3 DNA is TGTGCCAGCAGTTTAATGGGACAGGGGGGAACTGAAGCTTTCTTT. Its protein product is CASSLMGQGGTEAFF.

This clone was counted a few times. This rearrangement joins TRBV4-1 to TRBJ1-2; 10 positions match TRBD1. Germline V gives CDR1 MGHRA, CDR2 YSYEKL. This CDR3 has 15 amino acids. V shed 1 base, J shed 8 bases, and the junction held 7 bases outside the gene matches. CDR3 nucleotide sequence: TGCGCCAGCAGCCAAGGGACAGGGGGGCCAGGCGGCTACACCTTC. It specifies CASSQGTGGPGGYTF.

The chain has TRBV27 and TRBJ2-1, with TRBD1 as a possible D gene (7 bases). The ends were cut back, 6 bases at V and 6 bases at J, with 15 bases in the middle. Germline V gene lookup returns CDR1 MNHEY and CDR2 SMNVEV (reference sequence). CDR3 length: 14 amino acids. The CDR3 here is CASRTGTSGNEQFF. The CDR3 DNA reads as TGTGCCAGCAGGACAGGGACTTCCGGCAATGAGCAGTTCTTC.

The chain links TRBV5-1 to TRBJ2-2, with D possibly matching TRBD2 (6 bases). The V end lost 4 bases, the J end lost 1 base, and 11 bases lay between the germline ends. Per germline, CDR1 SGHRS and CDR2 YFSETQ. The CDR3 extends over 15 amino acids. The DNA for the CDR3 is TGCGCCAGCAGCCGACTCGGGGGGAACACCGGGGAGCTGTTTTTT. Residues: CASSRLGGNTGELFF. The variable domain in full, completed from reference TRBV5-1 and TRBJ2-2, reads KAGVTQTPRYLIKTRGQQVTLSCSPISGHRSVSWYQQTPGQGLQFLFEYFSETQRNKGNFPGRFSGRQFSNSRSEMNVSTLELGDSALYLCASSRLGGNTGELFFGEGSRLTVL.

J is TRBJ1-4 and V is TRBV28; D not certain. V dropped 6 bases and J dropped 7 bases, with 18 bases sitting between them. The CDR3 loop spans 15 amino acids. Germline V CDR1 and CDR2: MDHEN, SYDVKM. For the CDR3, the DNA is TGTGCCAGCAGCGCTCCGACGGTGGGCTTTGAAAAACTGTTTTTT. Translation: CASSAPTVGFEKLFF. Based on the CDR3 plus reference TRBV28 and TRBJ1-4, the full variable domain is DVKVTQSSRYLVKRTGEKVFLECVQDMDHENMFWYRQDPGLGLRLIYFSYDVKMKEKGDIPEGYSVSREKKERFSLILESASTNQTSMYLCASSAPTVGFEKLFFGSGTQLSVL.

The gene calls are TRBV6-2 or TRBV6-3 and TRBJ1-2; 7 nucleotides align to TRBD1. The V gene end was trimmed by 0 bases and the J gene end by 5 bases; junction bases not matched to a gene: 6. This CDR3 contains 15 residues. Per germline, CDR1 MNHEY and CDR2 SVGEGT. The DNA for the CDR3 is TGTGCCAGCAGTTACTCGGGACAGACTATTTATGGCTACACCTTC. Protein sequence: CASSYSGQTIYGYTF.

The chain uses TRBV24-1 and TRBJ1-2; D is perhaps TRBD1 (5 bases). The CDR3 runs to 14 residues. Germline V CDR1 and CDR2: KGHDR, SFDVKD. V lost 3 bases and J 4 bases, leaving 11 bases between the germline ends. CDR3 sequence reads: CATSDGAGFYGYTF. In nucleotides, the CDR3 is TGTGCCACCAGTGATGGGGCGGGGTTCTATGGCTACACCTTC.

V gene TRBV5-1 combines with J gene TRBJ2-7; TRBD2 matches at 7 bases. This CDR3 spans 13 amino acids. Trimming at V came to 0 bases and at J to 3 bases, leaving 0 bases not matched to a gene. CDR1 is SGHRS and CDR2 is YFSETQ in the germline V gene. The CDR3 reads CASSLVAGYEQYF. DNA for the CDR3: TGCGCCAGCAGCTTGGTAGCGGGCTACGAGCAGTACTTC. The full variable domain, with the rest looked up from reference TRBV5-1 and TRBJ2-7, is KAGVTQTPRYLIKTRGQQVTLSCSPISGHRSVSWYQQTPGQGLQFLFEYFSETQRNKGNFPGRFSGRQFSNSRSEMNVSTLELGDSALYLCASSLVAGYEQYFGPGTRLTVT.

The chain is built from TRBV19 and TRBJ2-7; 10 nucleotides match TRBD1. Germline CDR1 and CDR2: LNHDA and SQIVND (reference sequence). CDR3 length: 15 residues. Trimming removed 7 bases from V and 5 bases from J; junction bases left unmatched: 11. CDR3 DNA: TGTGCCAGTATGCTAACGGGACAGGGGTTCAACGAGCAGTACTTC. Translating gives CASMLTGQGFNEQYF. Drawing the rest from reference TRBV19 and TRBJ2-7, the complete variable domain is DGGITQSPKYLFRKEGQNVTLSCEQNLNHDAMYWYRQDPGQGLRLIYYSQIVNDFQKGDIAEGYSVSREKKESFPLTVTSAQKNPTAFYLCASMLTGQGFNEQYFGPGTRLTVT.

This chain uses TRBV27 with TRBJ1-4, with a tentative D call TRBD1 (6 bases). The V gene lost 6 bases and the J gene lost 5 bases, with 13 bases spanning the gap. This CDR3 region has 14 residues. CDR1 is MNHEY, CDR2 SMNVEV, per germline (reference sequence). The DNA for the CDR3 is TGTGCCAGCAGCTTTCAGGGGACCAATGAAAAACTGTTTTTT. Amino acid sequence: CASSFQGTNEKLFF.

CDR3 sequence reads: CSASSSGGAAETQYF. As DNA, the CDR3 is TGCAGTGCTAGTTCTAGCGGGGGGGCAGCAGAGACCCAGTACTTC. The V call is TRBV20-1, the J call TRBJ2-5; 12 nucleotides match TRBD2. This CDR3 comprises 15 residues. The germline CDR1 and CDR2 sequences are DFQATT and SNEGSKA (reference sequence). J was trimmed by 4 bases and V by 3 bases; bases with no gene match: 6.

This sequence joins TRBV29-1 and TRBJ2-3; 13 nucleotides line up with TRBD2. The CDR3 has 16 amino acids. V dropped 5 bases and J dropped 5; count of bases not matched to a gene: 10. CDR1 is SQVTM, CDR2 ANQGSEA, per germline. Here the CDR3 reads CSVTSGGGQRKDTQYF. CDR3 in DNA: TGCAGCGTTACTAGCGGGGGGGGCCAACGGAAAGATACGCAGTATTTT.

The J gene is TRBJ1-2, the V gene TRBV5-1; 9 bases agree with TRBD1. CDR1 is SGHRS, CDR2 YFSETQ, per germline. This CDR3 has 14 amino acids. The trim removed 0 bases at V and 7 bases at J, leaving 4 bases unmatched. Here the CDR3 DNA reads TGCGCCAGCAGCTTGGCCGGGACAGGGTTTGGCTACACCTTC. Its translation is CASSLAGTGFGYTF.

The rearrangement joins TRBV19 to TRBJ1-4; 9 nucleotides align to TRBD1. The V and J ends lost 11 bases and 8 bases, in that order; junction bases with no gene match: 12. Germline CDR1 reads LNHDA; CDR2 reads SQIVND (reference sequence). The CDR3 loop spans 14 amino acids. The CDR3 loop reads CAVKDRGSGEKLFF. For the CDR3, the DNA is TGTGCCGTCAAAGACAGGGGGTCAGGGGAAAAACTGTTTTTT.

The V gene is TRBV4-2, the J gene TRBJ1-2; D might be TRBD1 (6 bases). Germline-derived CDR1 and CDR2 are LGHNA and YNFKEQ. The V and J ends lost 1 base and 7 bases respectively, with 13 bases between them. The CDR3 extends over 14 amino acids. In nucleotides, the CDR3 is TGTGCCAGCAGCCAAGTTCGGGGGGCGCGTGGCTACACCTTC. Translating it yields CASSQVRGARGYTF.

The chain has TRBV7-2 and TRBJ2-1; 14 positions agree with TRBD2. Germline loops: CDR1 SGHTA, CDR2 FQGNSA. V shed 6 bases and J 7 bases; nucleotides not matched to a gene: 8. CDR3 length: 16 amino acids. This chain's CDR3 is CASRWTSGGKVNEQFF. The CDR3 nucleotides read TGTGCCAGCAGATGGACTAGCGGGGGGAAAGTGAATGAGCAGTTCTTC.

The chain has TRBV18 and TRBJ2-7; 7 bases agree with TRBD1. Germline assignment: CDR1 KGHSH and CDR2 LQKENI. The CDR3 runs to 15 residues. V lost 2 bases, J lost 4 bases, and 8 bases stayed unmatched. The CDR3 loop is CASSPVAGGRYEQYF. The CDR3 region has the DNA TGTGCCAGCTCACCAGTGGCAGGGGGTCGGTACGAGCAGTACTTC.